This TCR beta chain appears in the sequencing data of a study of control samples from healthy donors and cancer patients (dated by TCRdb to between 2020 and 2021). Regarding this clone: Its antigen has not been determined. Base qualities were left out, and no much larger clone turns up one base away.

Library creation used the immunoSEQ multiplex PCR assay. Entries here come from immuneACCESS through TCRdb and include only in-frame sequences with V and J called. Some clones fail to appear in such tables; in the studies checked, an unresolved V gene covers under half of the shortfall, and the cause of the remainder is unknown. The sample data list around 150,000 clones, and just over 95% of these were observed just once. The ten top clones hold over 0.9% of the sample. The CDR3 has 19 amino acids, counting the end cysteine and phenylalanine. Of all the DNA, just the CDR3 is kept, 57 bases in frame from base 1. Relative to germline, V is missing 3 bases and J is missing 1 base, with 16 bases of the junction outside any gene match. As encoded in the germline V gene (reference sequence), CDR1 is DFQATT while CDR2 is SNEGSKA.

The receptor chain draws on TRBV20-1 and TRBJ2-1, with TRBD2 matching 9 junction bases. Sequencing was carried out using blood. The receptor's source is a young woman in good health. Read as DNA, the sequence is TGCAGTGCTAGTTTCAGCGGGGGGTTCGATATCGTGTCCTACAATGAGCAGTTCTTC. It encodes CSASFSGGFDIVSYNEQFF.